This entry concerns a single T cell receptor (beta chain). CDR3 length: 16 amino acids. The ends lost 2 bases at V and 3 bases at J; junction bases unmatched: 8. Per the germline V gene, CDR1 is MDHEN and CDR2 is SYDVKM. In the authors' workflow: From reference gene primer amplification, estimates of nucleated cell counts were derived. Profiling relied on immunoSEQ multiplex PCR, and the TCRdb table lists in-frame clones only, not all of them. Clonal size and the V and J genes are those of that table, whereas D and trimming came from the DNA. The table records 200,000 to 250,000 clones, about 90% of them present only once. The sample is drawn from a study of blood T cell repertoires in COVID-19. Study information: From the United States, Italy and Spain came samples of acute and convalescent COVID-19. Sources were T cells, B-cell-depleted T cells, or PBMCs; the material itself was cDNA or gDNA.

The clonotype comes from a man aged 55 to 69 with acute or convalescent COVID-19. The genes are TRBV28 and TRBJ2-7, with 9 bases identical to TRBD1. Sequenced material: peripheral blood. CDR3 protein: CASSLPGTGIGYEQYF. CDR3 DNA: TGTGCCAGCAGTTTACCCGGGACAGGGATAGGCTACGAGCAGTACTTC.